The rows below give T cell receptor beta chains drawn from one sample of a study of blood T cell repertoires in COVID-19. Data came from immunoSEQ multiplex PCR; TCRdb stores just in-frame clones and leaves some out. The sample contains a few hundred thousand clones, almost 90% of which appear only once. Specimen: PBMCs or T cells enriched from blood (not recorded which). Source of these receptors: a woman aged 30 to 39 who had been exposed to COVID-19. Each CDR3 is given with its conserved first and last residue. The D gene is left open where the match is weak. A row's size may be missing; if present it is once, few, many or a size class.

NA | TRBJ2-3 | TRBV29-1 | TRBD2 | TGCAGCCCAGGTGTACTAGCGGGAGACCGAACGCAGTATTTT | CSPGVLAGDRTQYF
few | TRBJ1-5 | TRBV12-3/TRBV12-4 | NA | TGTGCCAGCAGTGGGCAGGAGGATCAGCCCCAGCATTTT | CASSGQEDQPQHF
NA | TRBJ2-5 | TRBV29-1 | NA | TGCAGTCTGGGGTGGGGAGGAGAGACCCAGTACTTC | CSLGWGGETQYF
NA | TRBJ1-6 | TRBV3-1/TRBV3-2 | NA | TGTGCCAGCAGCCAAGCACTCGGGGGACTAGCTAGCTCCTATAATTCACCCCTCCACTTT | CASSQALGGLASSYNSPLHF
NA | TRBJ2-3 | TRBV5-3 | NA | TGTGCCAGAAGCTTGTTACAGGGTCGCTGCACAGATACGCAGTATTTT | CARSLLQGRCTDTQYF
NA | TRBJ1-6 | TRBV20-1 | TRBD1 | TGCAGTGCTAGTGGGGGGACAGGGACTAATTCACCCCTCCACTTT | CSASGGTGTNSPLHF
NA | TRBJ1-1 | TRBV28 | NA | TGTGCCAGCAGTTCGCCAAACAGTAACACTGAAGCTTTCTTT | CASSSPNSNTEAFF
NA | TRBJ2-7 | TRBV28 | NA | TGTGCCAGCAAATCGACAGGCCCAGGAAGGGACGAGCAGTACTTC | CASKSTGPGRDEQYF
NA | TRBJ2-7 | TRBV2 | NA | TGTGCCAGCAGTGGAGGGACTTACCAGTACGAGCAGTACTTC | CASSGGTYQYEQYF
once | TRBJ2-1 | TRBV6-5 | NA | TGTGCCAGCAGTTACTTTAAAACAGGGCTGAATGAGCAGTTCTTC | CASSYFKTGLNEQFF
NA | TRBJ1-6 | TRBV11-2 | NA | TGTGCCAGCAGCGGGGTGGGGGGAAGGAATTCACCCCTCCACTTT | CASSGVGGRNSPLHF
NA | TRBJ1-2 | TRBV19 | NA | TGTGCCAGTAGTATAGGGACCAGGGTCCAAGGCTACACCTTC | CASSIGTRVQGYTF
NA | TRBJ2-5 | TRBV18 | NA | TGTGCCAGCACAATAACCTCGACAGCCCAAGAGACCCAGTACTTC | CASTITSTAQETQYF
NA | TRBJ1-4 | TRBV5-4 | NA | TGTGCCAGCAGCACGGGGGACGGTGAAAAACTGTTTTTT | CASSTGDGEKLFF
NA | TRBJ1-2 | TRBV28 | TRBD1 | TGTGCCAACCAAGACCCGACAGGGGCTTCCGGCGGCTACACCTTC | CANQDPTGASGGYTF
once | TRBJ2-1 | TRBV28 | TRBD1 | TGTGCCAGCAGTTTCGAGACAGGGATAAAAAATGAGCAGTTCTTC | CASSFETGIKNEQFF
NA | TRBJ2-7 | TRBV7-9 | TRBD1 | TGTGCCAGCACCTTCGGGACAGGGCCCTACGAGCAGTACTTC | CASTFGTGPYEQYF
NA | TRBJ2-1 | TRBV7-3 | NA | TGTGCCAGCAGCTTCGGGGATCCCTACAATGAGCAGTTCTTC | CASSFGDPYNEQFF
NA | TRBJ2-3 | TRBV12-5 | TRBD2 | TGTGCTAGTGGTTTTCAAGCGGGAGGCCCAGATACGCAGTATTTT | CASGFQAGGPDTQYF
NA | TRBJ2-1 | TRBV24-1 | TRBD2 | TGTGCCACCAGTGAGCGTCCGGGACTAGCTAGATTCTACAATGAGCAGTTCTTC | CATSERPGLARFYNEQFF
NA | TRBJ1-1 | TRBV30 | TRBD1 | TGTGCCTGGGACAGGGGGCAGGGCCCCCCTGAAGCTTTCTTT | CAWDRGQGPPEAFF
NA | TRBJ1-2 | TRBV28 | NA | TGTGCCAGCAGAACAACGGGAGAACCTAACTATGGCTACACCTTC | CASRTTGEPNYGYTF